Sequencing of this T cell receptor (beta chain) was carried out in a study of blood T cell repertoires in COVID-19. V lost 6 bases and J 4 bases, leaving 12 bases between the germline ends. CDR3 size: 13 residues. CDR1 SGHAT and CDR2 FQNNGV come from the germline V gene. Sequencing used immunoSEQ multiplex PCR; TCRdb keeps in-frame clones, though not all of them. The sample holds approximately 81,000 clones; 82% are singletons and the top ten take 7.4%. This clone is a singleton in its sample. This chain connects TRBV11-2 to TRBJ1-2; D unresolved. The clonotype was recovered from a human donor in a cohort sampled during active COVID-19. The sequencing input was peripheral blood. This chain's CDR3 is CASSLVELYGYTF. The CDR3 nucleotides are TGTGCCAGCAGTCTAGTTGAGCTCTATGGCTACACCTTC.